The rows below give T cell receptor beta chains drawn from one sample of a study of shared clonotypes between healthy human individuals. Data came from immunoSEQ multiplex PCR; TCRdb stores just in-frame clones and leaves some out. The sample has around 580,000 clones, 95% to 98% seen once. Material for sequencing was naive CD8+ T cells sorted from blood. These receptors all come from a man in his thirties or forties in good health. The CDR3 runs from the conserved cysteine through the conserved F or W. The D gene is left open where the match is weak. Only part of the rows carry a size: once, few, many, or a class if the clone is expanded.

>TRBV15|TRBD2|TRBJ2-1|.
CATSRGLAGGNEQFF
TGTGCCACCAGCAGAGGACTAGCGGGAGGCAATGAGCAGTTCTTC
>TRBV6-5|TRBD2|TRBJ2-5|.
CASSYGAGGLETQYF
TGTGCCAGCAGTTACGGTGCGGGAGGGTTGGAGACCCAGTACTTC
>TRBV29-1|.|TRBJ2-7|.
CSVNGITRPYEQYF
TGCAGCGTCAACGGGATCACCAGGCCCTACGAGCAGTACTTC
>TRBV4-3|.|TRBJ1-4|.
CASSQALRSTNEKLFF
TGCGCCAGCAGCCAAGCCCTGCGTTCAACTAATGAAAAACTGTTTTTT
>TRBV27|TRBD1|TRBJ2-3|.
CASQLFLPGTGPVGTDTQYF
TGTGCCAGCCAGCTTTTCTTGCCCGGGACAGGGCCGGTGGGCACAGATACGCAGTATTTT
>TRBV11-2|.|TRBJ2-2|.
CASSLLSGTGELFF
TGTGCCAGCAGCTTACTATCAGGAACCGGGGAGCTGTTTTTT
>TRBV9|.|TRBJ2-7|.
CASSVEAEFPSYEQYF
TGTGCCAGCAGCGTAGAGGCAGAATTCCCTTCCTACGAGCAGTACTTC
>TRBV7-4|.|TRBJ1-1|.
CARRRLNPQSHTEAFF
TGTGCCAGACGCCGTCTGAACCCTCAAAGCCACACTGAAGCTTTCTTT
>TRBV19|.|TRBJ2-7|.
CASSPRDGPYEQYF
TGTGCCAGTAGCCCCCGGGACGGACCCTACGAGCAGTACTTC
>TRBV9|.|TRBJ2-5|.
CASSAGGRNQETQYF
TGTGCCAGCAGCGCAGGGGGGAGGAACCAAGAGACCCAGTACTTC
>TRBV19|.|TRBJ2-7|once
CASSSGYEQYF
TGTGCCAGTAGTTCCGGGTACGAGCAGTACTTC
>TRBV2|.|TRBJ2-2|.
CASRGSGNTGELFF
TGTGCCAGCCGGGGAAGCGGTAACACCGGGGAGCTGTTTTTT
>TRBV27|TRBD2|TRBJ2-1|.
CASSFGTSPYNEQFF
TGTGCCAGCAGTTTTGGGACTAGCCCCTACAATGAGCAGTTCTTC
>TRBV14|.|TRBJ1-1|.
CASSPRLTGDTEAFF
TGTGCCAGCAGCCCAAGATTAACGGGGGACACTGAAGCTTTCTTT
>TRBV7-9|TRBD1|TRBJ1-5|.
CASSLEGQGRQPQHF
TGTGCCAGCAGCTTAGAAGGACAGGGCAGGCAGCCCCAGCATTTT
>TRBV29-1|.|TRBJ2-7|.
CSVEGPDYEQYF
TGCAGCGTTGAGGGGCCAGACTACGAGCAGTACTTC